This T cell receptor (beta chain) was sequenced for a study of cytomegalovirus exposure and HLA in healthy donors. Findings and limits, study-wide: What was likely a sequencing artifact was a cluster of highly shared sequence variants. Most CMV-associated TCR beta chains were later found to appear HLA-restricted. Researchers reported in a later analysis that a missense DCLRE1C variant was tied to TCR beta V- and J-gene trimming.

Primers included in the PCR were 60 Vbeta and 13 Jbeta primers. Sequencing was performed with immunoSEQ multiplex PCR; in TCRdb, only in-frame clones are kept and a portion is missing. This repertoire includes 75,000 to 95,000 clones. The germline V gene has CDR1 GTSNPN and CDR2 SVGIG (reference sequence). Trimming took off 0 bases at V and 3 bases at J, with 15 bases between the two ends. This CDR3 comprises 15 residues. For this clone: Its specificity is not known.

The chain has TRBV30 and TRBJ2-7, with D possibly matching TRBD2 (6 bases). The sequence derives from a man aged 25-40 years in good health and CMV-seronegative. The specimen sequenced was PBMCs. CDR3 in DNA: TGTGCCTGGAGTGTTAGGGACTTAAATAACTACGAGCAGTACTTC. Translation gives CAWSVRDLNNYEQYF.